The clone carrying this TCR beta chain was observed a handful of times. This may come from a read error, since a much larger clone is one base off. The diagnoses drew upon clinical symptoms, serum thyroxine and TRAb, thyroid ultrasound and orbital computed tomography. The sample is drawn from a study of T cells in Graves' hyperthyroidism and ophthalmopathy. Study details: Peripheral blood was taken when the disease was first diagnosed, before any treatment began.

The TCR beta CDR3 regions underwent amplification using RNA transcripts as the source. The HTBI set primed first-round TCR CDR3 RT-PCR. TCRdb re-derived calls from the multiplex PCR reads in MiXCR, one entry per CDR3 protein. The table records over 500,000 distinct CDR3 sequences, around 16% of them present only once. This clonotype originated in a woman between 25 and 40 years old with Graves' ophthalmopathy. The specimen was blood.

CDR3 nucleotides: TGTGCCAGCAGTGAAGCGCAGGGGAACACTGAAGCTTTCTTT. As protein: CASSEAQGNTEAFF. The J gene is TRBJ1-1, the V gene TRBV6-1; maybe TRBD1 (5 bases). CDR1 and CDR2 from the germline V gene are MNHNS and SASEGT. V lost 0 bases and J lost 1, with 6 bases in between. This CDR3 has 14 amino acids.